Below, 24 T cell receptor beta chains from the same sample are listed, as sequenced in a study of blood T cells in healthy people across ages. The use of a sample-barcoded 5' primer and a J-beta primer mix characterized a second PCR of roughly 7 to 11 cycles. TCRdb passed the 5' RACE reads through MiXCR, listing each CDR3 protein once. The sample contains 450,000 to 600,000 distinct CDR3 sequences, roughly a quarter of which appear only once. These same data were also listed under a study on T cells of mothers and their children.

Sample: blood. Receptors originate from a boy between 2 and 15 years old in good health.

The chain employs TRBV20-1 and TRBJ1-2; D may be TRBD1 (6 bases). The germline gives CDR1 DFQATT, CDR2 SNEGSKA (reference sequence). V shed 7 bases and J shed 7 bases, with 10 bases lying between them. The CDR3 totals 10 residues. Here the CDR3 reads CSGNRVGYTF. The CDR3, as DNA: TGCAGTGGGAACAGGGTTGGCTACACCTTC.

This clonotype has just a few counts. This chain joins TRBV2 and TRBJ2-5; 7 bases map to TRBD1. The J call could be wrong; TRBJ2-1 is a better fit for the DNA end. The length of the CDR3 is 15 residues. Germline values: CDR1 SNHLY, CDR2 FYNNEI. CDR3 amino acids: CASSNPGQPYNEQFF. CDR3 DNA sequence: TGTGCCAGCAGTAATCCGGGACAGCCCTACAATGAGCAGTTCTTC.

Only a few counts were recorded for this clonotype. V and J are TRBV7-8 and TRBJ2-5; D not certain. This CDR3 spans 14 amino acids. V lost 2 bases and J 3 bases, leaving 10 bases between the germline ends. CDR1 and CDR2 (germline): SGHVS, FQNEAQ. The CDR3, as DNA: TGTGCCAGCAGCTTAACCGGACCCGAAGAGACCCAGTACTTC. It translates to CASSLTGPEETQYF.

J is TRBJ2-1 and V is TRBV12-3 or TRBV12-4; D possibly corresponds to TRBD2 (5 bases). The V end was cut by 7 bases, the J end by 0 bases, with 13 bases between. This CDR3 spans 15 amino acids. CDR3 region: CASKRTGSSYNEQFF. The CDR3 bases are TGTGCCAGCAAAAGGACTGGGAGCTCCTACAATGAGCAGTTCTTC.

This clonotype was seen just once. The junction does not match germline at one end; this may be a read error. The chain carries TRBV12-3 or TRBV12-4 and TRBJ2-3; no reliable D call. The CDR3 extends over 11 amino acids. The CDR3 spells CASLATDAQYF. CDR3 nucleotide sequence: TGTGCCAGCTTAGCAACAGATGCGCAATATTTT.

This chain uses TRBV10-3 with TRBJ2-5; 8 bases are a match to TRBD2. TRBJ2-1 explains the end of the DNA better; the J call may be wrong. This CDR3 contains 14 residues. From germline, CDR1 is ENHRY and CDR2 SYGVKD. The chain's CDR3 is CAISGVAGRDEQFF. The CDR3 DNA follows: TGTGCCATCAGTGGGGTAGCGGGAAGGGATGAGCAGTTCTTC.

This clonotype was detected a few times. This chain uses TRBV7-9 with TRBJ1-1; D is unclear. The CDR3 runs to 13 residues. Trimming shortened V by 0 bases and J by 5 bases, and 7 bases separated the two germline ends. Germline-derived CDR1 and CDR2 are SEHNR and FQNEAQ (reference sequence). The DNA of the CDR3 is TGTGCCAGCAGCTTAGCCATTTGGACTGAAGCTTTCTTT. Translating it yields CASSLAIWTEAFF.

J is TRBJ1-1 and V is TRBV12-5; 8 nucleotides line up with TRBD1. CDR3 length equals 12 residues. J gave up 8 bases and V 5 bases, and 4 bases lay outside the gene matches. Germline lookup yields CDR1 LGHNT and CDR2 FRNRAP. Here the CDR3 reads CASGRQGMEAFF. The CDR3 nucleotides read TGTGCTAGTGGTCGACAGGGGATGGAAGCTTTCTTT.

The chain couples TRBV5-5 to TRBJ2-1; 11 nucleotides match TRBD2. The CDR3 contains 15 residues. CDR1 and CDR2 (germline): SGHKS, YYEKEE (reference sequence). The J segment lost 6 bases and the V segment lost 4 bases, leaving 6 bases of the junction unmatched. For the CDR3, the DNA is TGTGCCAGCAGCGGGGGGACTAGCGGCACCAATGAGCAGTTCTTC. This gives the protein CASSGGTSGTNEQFF.

The chain combines TRBV29-1 with TRBJ1-2; 7 bases line up with TRBD1. The CDR3 is made up of 12 amino acids. Germline-derived CDR1 and CDR2 are SQVTM and ANQGSEA. With 4 bases clipped from V and 2 bases from J, the junction kept 1 base outside the gene matches. CDR3 in DNA: TGCAGCGTTGCGACAGGGAACTATGGCTACACCTTC. It translates to CSVATGNYGYTF.

The V call is TRBV12-3 or TRBV12-4, the J call TRBJ1-4; 7 bases line up with TRBD1. This CDR3 contains 16 residues. J was trimmed by 3 bases and V by 5 bases; bases with no gene match: 9. The chain's CDR3 is CASSLGDSPSNEKLFF. The CDR3 coding sequence is TGTGCCAGCAGTCTAGGGGACAGCCCTTCTAATGAAAAACTGTTTTTT.

This clonotype was detected ten times or more. The genes are TRBV2 and TRBJ1-1; the D is unclear. This CDR3 spans 12 amino acids. Trimming cost V 3 bases and J 1 base, with 3 bases left between them. Per germline, CDR1 SNHLY and CDR2 FYNNEI. CDR3 sequence (DNA): TGTGCCAGCAGTGACCAGAACACTGAAGCTTTCTTT. This encodes CASSDQNTEAFF.

The sample holds a few counts of this clonotype. The chain recombines TRBV24-1 with TRBJ2-1, with 7 bases aligning to TRBD1. With 9 bases clipped from V and 2 bases from J, the junction kept 6 bases outside the gene matches. This CDR3 is built from 14 residues. CDR1 KGHDR and CDR2 SFDVKD come from the germline V gene. CDR3 protein: CATADRVPYNEQFF. The CDR3 nucleotides are TGTGCCACCGCAGACAGGGTCCCCTACAATGAGCAGTTCTTC.

The table lists this clonotype with a few counts. The chain carries TRBV20-1 and TRBJ2-7; D is ambiguous. Trimming shortened V by 7 bases and J by 0 bases, and 13 bases separated the two germline ends. Germline V gives CDR1 DFQATT, CDR2 SNEGSKA (reference sequence). The CDR3 has 13 amino acids. In DNA, the CDR3 is TGCAGTGTAGACGGGCACAGCTCCTACGAGCAGTACTTC. It is translated as CSVDGHSSYEQYF.

The chain couples TRBV20-1 to TRBJ2-7; a weak D match, TRBD1 (6 bases). CDR3 length: 13 amino acids. The ends were cut back, 3 bases at V and 4 bases at J, with 13 bases in the middle. Per germline, CDR1 DFQATT and CDR2 SNEGSKA (reference sequence). The DNA for the CDR3 is TGCAGTGCTAGGAACAGGGATCGGTACGAGCAGTACTTC. Its protein product is CSARNRDRYEQYF.

The V gene is TRBV28, the J gene TRBJ1-4; 8 bases agree with TRBD1. J was trimmed by 6 bases and V by 4 bases; bases with no gene match: 7. The length of the CDR3 is 15 residues. Germline CDR1 reads MDHEN; CDR2 reads SYDVKM. In DNA, the CDR3 is TGTGCCAGCAGTTCCTGGACAGGGCGGGATGAAAAACTGTTTTTT. Translated, it gives CASSSWTGRDEKLFF.

This clonotype appeared a few times. The junction departs from the called germline gene at one end, perhaps through a read error. The chain carries TRBV6-1 and TRBJ2-1; 12 positions match TRBD2. This CDR3 region has 16 residues. Germline CDR1 is MNHNS and CDR2 is SASEGT. CDR3 nucleotide sequence: TGTGCCAGCAGTAGATCTAGCGGGGGGGCCCTGAATGAACAGTTCTTC. Protein: CASSRSSGGALNEQFF.

Only one count was recorded for this clonotype. The rearrangement links TRBV5-5 to TRBJ2-1, with 9 bases identical to TRBD2. The J call may be faulty, since TRBJ2-7 better matches the DNA end. This CDR3 is 15 amino acids long. Germline V gene sequence: CDR1 SGHKS, CDR2 YYEKEE (reference sequence). DNA of the CDR3: TGTGCCAGCAGTTTGACCGGGACTAGCAAACACGAGCAGTACTTC. Encoded protein: CASSLTGTSKHEQYF.

The chain is built from TRBV5-1 and TRBJ2-6; the D is unclear. The V and J ends lost 2 bases and 2 bases respectively, with 17 bases between them. CDR1 is SGHRS and CDR2 is YFSETQ in the germline V gene. The CDR3 spans 18 residues. CDR3 bases: TGCGCCAGCAGCTTAGCCCCTTCAACCGGGCCTGGGGCCAACGTCCTGACTTTC. This translates into CASSLAPSTGPGANVLTF.

This clonotype appeared a single time. V usage is TRBV10-3 and J usage is TRBJ2-3, with D tentatively TRBD1 or TRBD2 (6 bases each). The germline V and J ends were trimmed by 5 bases and 0 bases, with 12 bases remaining between them. Per the germline V gene, CDR1 is ENHRY and CDR2 is SYGVKD. The CDR3 sequence is 15 residues long. The CDR3 bases are TGTGCCATCAGTCGGGGGCCGGGTAGCACAGATACGCAGTATTTT. It translates to CAISRGPGSTDTQYF.

J is TRBJ2-7 and V is TRBV10-3; TRBD1 might be the D (6 bases). The CDR3 spans 13 residues. Trimming stripped 4 bases from V and 3 bases from J, with 10 bases between. Germline CDR1 and CDR2: ENHRY and SYGVKD. For the CDR3, the DNA is TGTGCCATCAGTGCCTTACAGGGCTACGAGCAGTACTTC. This sequence encodes CAISALQGYEQYF.

A few counts support this clonotype. This chain uses TRBV12-3 or TRBV12-4 with TRBJ1-2, with D tentatively TRBD1 (5 bases). The CDR3 spans 13 residues. V was clipped by 5 bases and J by 5 bases, with 12 bases between them. The CDR3 DNA follows: TGTGCCAGCAGTAACGGACAAAGTTATGGCTACACCTTC. This encodes CASSNGQSYGYTF.

This clonotype was seen a few times. The rearrangement joins TRBV29-1 to TRBJ1-2; 9 nucleotides line up with TRBD1. V shed 6 bases and J 4 bases; nucleotides not matched to a gene: 3. Per the germline V gene, CDR1 is SQVTM and CDR2 is ANQGSEA. This CDR3 is 12 amino acids long. CDR3 in DNA: TGCAGCGTAGGGGACAGGGTCTATGGCTACACCTTC. This codes for CSVGDRVYGYTF.

This clonotype was seen a few times. This sequence joins TRBV6-1 and TRBJ1-6; 10 nucleotides agree with TRBD1. V dropped 7 bases and J dropped 7; count of bases not matched to a gene: 4. The CDR3 sequence is 14 residues long. CDR1 and CDR2 (germline): MNHNS, SASEGT. The DNA for the CDR3 is TGTGCCAGCACTATGGGACAGGGGAATTCACCCCTCCACTTT. It yields the protein CASTMGQGNSPLHF.